The 12 T cell receptor beta chains reported below all come from one sample, sequenced in a study of beta chain features in type 1 diabetes. Every isolated RNA sample was fully reverse transcribed, so sequencing captured expressed TCRB transcripts. Libraries were prepared by immunoSEQ multiplex PCR; TCRdb keeps only in-frame clonotypes and omits some of them. The sample gives around 280,000 clones, under 8.5% of which show up once; over 0.8% is in the top ten. The source material was central memory CD4+ T cells from blood. The receptors were sampled from a young woman in good health.

This clone was observed a few times. The J gene is TRBJ1-1, the V gene TRBV28; D not certain. The CDR3 spans 14 residues. The V end lost 5 bases, the J end lost 1 base, and 11 bases lay between the germline ends. The germline V gene encodes CDR1 MDHEN and CDR2 SYDVKM. CDR3 in amino acids: CASSPSLGNTEAFF. CDR3 nucleotide sequence: TGTGCCAGCAGTCCCTCACTGGGGAACACTGAAGCTTTCTTT.

This clone was observed a few times. The chain joins TRBV4-1 to TRBJ2-7; possibly TRBD1 or TRBD2 for D (5 bases each). The CDR3 spans 16 residues. Germline assignment: CDR1 MGHRA and CDR2 YSYEKL. V was clipped by 1 base and J by 4 bases, with 17 bases between them. The CDR3 loop is CASSQGPGQGDYEQYV. The CDR3 coding sequence is TGCGCCAGCAGCCAAGGCCCGGGCCAGGGAGATTACGAGCAGTACGTC.

V is TRBV10-3 and J is TRBJ2-3; TRBD1 aligns across 12 bases. CDR3 length: 14 residues. CDR1 is ENHRY, CDR2 SYGVKD, per germline. The trim removed 7 bases at V and 6 bases at J, leaving 5 bases unmatched. For the CDR3, the DNA is TGTGCCATCAAGGGGGACAGGGGGCGGGATACGCAGTATTTT. Translated, it gives CAIKGDRGRDTQYF.

This clone was seen at least ten times. V is TRBV2 and J is TRBJ2-2, with D hard to call. CDR1 and CDR2 from the germline V gene are SNHLY and FYNNEI. The CDR3 length is 13 residues. V lost 6 bases to trimming and J lost 5 bases, with 10 bases between them. CDR3 amino acids: CASRVSLTGELFF. Written as DNA, the CDR3 is TGTGCCAGCAGGGTCTCTTTAACCGGGGAGCTGTTTTTT.

This clone has at least ten counts. CDR3 in DNA: TGTGCCAGCAGCCTCAACAGGGAAAACACTGAAGCTTTCTTT. It specifies CASSLNRENTEAFF. The chain couples TRBV5-4 to TRBJ1-1; perhaps TRBD1 as D (6 bases). Germline CDR1 SGHNT, CDR2 YYREEE (reference sequence). V was clipped by 4 bases and J by 2 bases, with 12 bases between them. The CDR3 covers 14 residues. Variable domain in full (rest from reference TRBV5-4 and TRBJ1-1): ETGVTQSPTHLIKTRGQQVTLRCSSQSGHNTVSWYQQALGQGPQFIFQYYREEENGRGNFPPRFSGLQFPNYSSELNVNALELDDSALYLCASSLNRENTEAFFGQGTRLTVV.

The chain links TRBV6-5 to TRBJ2-5; D is unclear. The germline CDR1 and CDR2 sequences are MNHEY and SVGAGI. This CDR3 has 12 residues. V gave up 6 bases and J gave up 1 base, with 6 bases separating them. In nucleotides, the CDR3 is TGTGCCAGCAGCGACCGCCAAGAGACCCAGTACTTC. Amino acids: CASSDRQETQYF.

J is TRBJ1-2 and V is TRBV29-1, with 9 bases lining up with TRBD1. The ends lost 6 bases at V and 8 bases at J; junction bases unmatched: 10. The CDR3 extends over 13 amino acids. CDR1 is SQVTM, CDR2 ANQGSEA, per germline. CDR3 sequence reads: CSVGQGRQSGYTF. DNA for the CDR3: TGCAGCGTGGGACAGGGCAGGCAATCAGGCTACACCTTC.

The chain carries TRBV5-1 and TRBJ1-2; D may be TRBD1 (5 bases). The germline V gene has CDR1 SGHRS and CDR2 YFSETQ. This CDR3 has 14 residues. V was clipped by 5 bases and J by 0 bases, with 11 bases between them. CDR3 sequence (DNA): TGCGCCAGCAGTTTGCAGGGCTCTAACTATGGCTACACCTTC. Its protein product is CASSLQGSNYGYTF.

The rearrangement uses TRBV27 and TRBJ1-4; D gene ambiguous. V was pared by 2 bases and J by 8 bases, with 15 bases between. Germline V lookup: CDR1 MNHEY, CDR2 SMNVEV (reference sequence). The CDR3 covers 15 residues. The CDR3 is CASSLIGRLDEKLFF. The CDR3 nucleotides are TGTGCCAGCAGTTTAATTGGGAGGCTAGACGAAAAACTGTTTTTT.

The genes are TRBV27 and TRBJ1-5, with a weak D call TRBD1 (6 bases). CDR3 length equals 15 residues. The V end lost 6 bases, the J end lost 0 bases, and 12 bases lay between the germline ends. Germline values: CDR1 MNHEY, CDR2 SMNVEV (reference sequence). In DNA form, the CDR3 reads TGTGCCAGCAGACTGAACAGGGTTAGCAATCAGCCCCAGCATTTT. Amino acid sequence: CASRLNRVSNQPQHF.

The chain carries TRBV25-1 and TRBJ2-2; D ambiguous. Per germline, CDR1 MGHDK and CDR2 SYGVNS. V lost 0 bases and J lost 3, with 8 bases in between. CDR3 length: 15 residues. The CDR3 sequence: CASSEYGPYTGELFF. As DNA, the CDR3 is TGTGCCAGCAGTGAATACGGGCCCTACACCGGGGAGCTGTTTTTT.

The chain couples TRBV7-2 to TRBJ2-3; TRBD2 matches 7 bases. The CDR3 covers 14 residues. Trimming removed 5 bases from V and 5 bases from J; junction bases left unmatched: 7. Germline CDR1 SGHTA, CDR2 FQGNSA. DNA for the CDR3: TGTGCCAGCAGCCACCGGGACTACCAAGATACGCAGTATTTT. Residues: CASSHRDYQDTQYF. Full variable domain (rest looked up from reference TRBV7-2 and TRBJ2-3): GAGVSQSPSNKVTEKGKDVELRCDPISGHTALYWYRQSLGQGLEFLIYFQGNSAPDKSGLPSDRFSAERTGGSVSTLTIQRTQQEDSAVYLCASSHRDYQDTQYFGPGTRLTVL.